The entry below describes one T cell receptor (beta chain). This clone's antigen is unknown. No base-level quality is on record; no much larger clone is a single base apart. Enrolling through a virtual design, the prospective study's participants ranged in age from roughly 18 to 100 years and lived across roughly 24 United States geographic areas. Cohort assignment in the prospective study relied on participant-reported clinical history from a screening survey and a study questionnaire. In the prospective study, mobile phlebotomists collected whole blood, serum and a nasopharyngeal or oropharyngeal swab from each participant. Over an approximately 2-month period, participants in the prospective study had the option of providing additional blood draws and questionnaires. Blood samples from the prospective study were shipped frozen or at room temperature prior to DNA extraction. TCRbeta CDR3 regions were amplified from genomic DNA by means of the immunoSEQ Assay, a bias-controlled multiplex PCR. Concerning the study's data processing: The number of nucleated cells in each sample was estimated from the amplification of reference gene primers within the assay. To quantify the absolute abundance of each unique TCRbeta CDR3 rearrangement, sequence reads were collapsed and filtered. Productive Simpson clonality was computed per sample as the square root of Simpson's diversity index over productive rearrangements. The clones in this table, taken by TCRdb from immuneACCESS, are in-frame only. Not every clone is retained; where verified, under half of the shortfall comes from an unresolved V gene, and the cause of the rest is unknown. Clone size and the V and J calls come from that table; the DNA yielded D and trimming. In this sample the table shows 210,000 or so clones, 65% to 85% of which occur a single time. The ten largest clones capture about 7.7% of the sample.

The record originates from a study of blood T cell repertoires in COVID-19 (dated by TCRdb to about 2020). Regarding the complete study: Collaborator samples came from the United States, Italy and Spain and covered acute and convalescent phases of COVID-19. The material from the prospective study consisted of cDNA or gDNA derived from T cells, B-cell-depleted T cells, or PBMCs. The dataset comprised deeply sampled blood TCRbeta repertoires from subjects exposed to, actively infected with, or recovered from COVID-19. The repertoires were made available in a free public database intended to serve as a resource for research on the immune response to SARS-CoV-2. Samples came from the ongoing ImmuneRACE study (first 160 participants) plus 1,254 subjects from 6 global collaborators. Nearly every sample came with metadata listing a de-identified subject ID, COVID-19 status, age in years and sex. Where available, HLA class I and class II types were obtained from metadata supplied by the sample provider rather than from assay-based typing.

What the authors observed across the whole study: Clinical and demographic metadata were provided uncurated, with the amount varying by source and participant.

Material for sequencing was PBMCs or T cells enriched from blood (not recorded which). This sequence originates from a woman aged 40 to 49 with acute COVID-19.

The DNA sequence follows: TGTGCCAGCTCACCGGACACGACAGGGGCTAACTATGGCTACACCTTC. Translated, this is CASSPDTTGANYGYTF. The sequence joins TRBV18 to TRBJ1-2; 8 middle bases align to TRBD1. The germline V and J ends show losses of 3 bases and 0 bases respectively, and no gene match explains 6 bases of the junction. From its cysteine to its phenylalanine, the CDR3 spans 16 amino acids. Only the CDR3 part of the read is kept: 48 bases, read in frame from the first base. The germline V gene yields KGHSH for CDR1 and LQKENI for CDR2.